The rows below give T cell receptor beta chains drawn from one sample of a study of cytomegalovirus exposure and HLA in healthy donors. The assay was immunoSEQ multiplex PCR, and TCRdb's table has in-frame clones only and misses some. The data show under 200,000 clones, with around 80% seen just once and around 6.9% held by the top ten. The sequencing sample was made of PBMCs. The receptors originated from a male donor in good health and CMV-seropositive. Both conserved end residues are part of each CDR3. D genes are given only for firm matches. Size values are once, few and many counts, or a class for expanded clones, and some rows have none.

J gene: TRBJ1-1; clone size: .; V gene: TRBV7-2; D gene: TRBD1; CDR3 protein: CASSLVQGGEAFF; CDR3 DNA: TGTGCCAGCAGCTTAGTTCAGGGGGGTGAAGCTTTCTTT
J gene: TRBJ2-1; clone size: .; V gene: TRBV27; D gene: TRBD1; CDR3 protein: CATGTDPYNEQFF; CDR3 DNA: TGTGCCACGGGGACAGATCCTTACAATGAGCAGTTCTTC
J gene: TRBJ2-1; clone size: once; V gene: TRBV7-9; D gene: .; CDR3 protein: CSSSLGQSYNEQFF; CDR3 DNA: TGTTCCAGCAGCTTAGGGCAATCCTACAATGAGCAGTTCTTC
J gene: TRBJ2-7; clone size: .; V gene: TRBV6-1; D gene: .; CDR3 protein: CASSEEGSAYEQYF; CDR3 DNA: TGTGCCAGCAGTGAAGAAGGCAGCGCCTACGAGCAGTACTTC
J gene: TRBJ2-1; clone size: once; V gene: TRBV2; D gene: TRBD2; CDR3 protein: CASSETGTSGSSSYNEQFF; CDR3 DNA: TGTGCCAGCAGCGAAACCGGGACTAGCGGTTCTAGCTCCTACAATGAGCAGTTCTTC
J gene: TRBJ1-5; clone size: once; V gene: TRBV2; D gene: TRBD1; CDR3 protein: CASRYRGKSNQPQHF; CDR3 DNA: TGTGCCAGCAGATACAGGGGAAAAAGCAATCAGCCCCAGCATTTT
J gene: TRBJ2-7; clone size: .; V gene: TRBV7-9; D gene: TRBD1; CDR3 protein: CASSLPRQGLGEQYF; CDR3 DNA: TGTGCCAGCAGCTTACCGAGACAGGGGTTGGGGGAGCAGTACTTC
J gene: TRBJ2-1; clone size: .; V gene: TRBV5-8; D gene: TRBD1; CDR3 protein: CASSLAGGTGPYNEQFF; CDR3 DNA: TGTGCCAGCAGCTTGGCAGGCGGGACAGGGCCCTACAATGAGCAGTTCTTC
J gene: TRBJ1-5; clone size: .; V gene: TRBV6-5; D gene: .; CDR3 protein: CASNTNAGVGQPQHF; CDR3 DNA: TGTGCCAGCAATACTAATGCGGGGGTTGGTCAGCCCCAGCATTTT
J gene: TRBJ2-1; clone size: .; V gene: TRBV2; D gene: .; CDR3 protein: CASTQLGQSSYNEQFF; CDR3 DNA: TGTGCCAGCACCCAACTCGGACAGAGCTCCTACAATGAGCAGTTCTTC
J gene: TRBJ2-7; clone size: .; V gene: TRBV7-9; D gene: TRBD1; CDR3 protein: CASSLAGRVRGIYEQYF; CDR3 DNA: TGTGCCAGCAGCTTAGCCGGCCGCGTCAGGGGGATATACGAGCAGTACTTC
J gene: TRBJ2-7; clone size: .; V gene: TRBV7-8; D gene: TRBD1; CDR3 protein: CASSFGQGNSEQYF; CDR3 DNA: TGTGCCAGCAGCTTCGGACAGGGGAACTCCGAGCAGTACTTC
J gene: TRBJ2-5; clone size: once; V gene: TRBV6-5; D gene: TRBD2; CDR3 protein: CASSYRRGGAKETQYF; CDR3 DNA: TGTGCCAGCAGTTACCGGCGGGGGGGGGCAAAAGAGACCCAGTACTTC
J gene: TRBJ1-2; clone size: .; V gene: TRBV7-2; D gene: .; CDR3 protein: CASSPRTDYGYTF; CDR3 DNA: TGTGCCAGCAGCCCGAGGACAGATTATGGCTACACCTTC
J gene: TRBJ1-6; clone size: once; V gene: TRBV7-9; D gene: .; CDR3 protein: CASTLGGTALSPLHF; CDR3 DNA: TGTGCCAGCACCCTTGGGGGGACCGCACTTTCACCCCTCCACTTT
J gene: TRBJ2-5; clone size: .; V gene: TRBV5-1; D gene: .; CDR3 protein: CASSLISGFQETQYF; CDR3 DNA: TGCGCCAGCAGCTTAATAAGCGGATTCCAAGAGACCCAGTACTTC
J gene: TRBJ2-1; clone size: few; V gene: TRBV6-5; D gene: TRBD2; CDR3 protein: CASSYYGRPDNEQFF; CDR3 DNA: TGTGCCAGCAGTTACTACGGGAGGCCCGACAATGAGCAGTTCTTC
J gene: TRBJ2-5; clone size: few; V gene: TRBV11-2; D gene: .; CDR3 protein: CASSLDPSREEQYF; CDR3 DNA: TGTGCCAGCAGCTTAGATCCCTCTCGCGAAGAGCAGTACTTC
J gene: TRBJ1-6; clone size: .; V gene: TRBV7-8; D gene: TRBD1; CDR3 protein: CASSSPHRGKGSPLHF; CDR3 DNA: TGTGCCAGCAGCTCACCCCACAGGGGGAAGGGTTCACCCCTCCACTTT
J gene: TRBJ2-1; clone size: few; V gene: TRBV6-5; D gene: TRBD2; CDR3 protein: CASSRPSGRVNEQFF; CDR3 DNA: TGTGCCAGCAGCAGACCTAGCGGGAGGGTCAATGAGCAGTTCTTC
J gene: TRBJ2-3; clone size: .; V gene: TRBV4-2; D gene: TRBD2; CDR3 protein: CASSRARGAGEGTQYF; CDR3 DNA: TGTGCCAGCAGCCGAGCCCGGGGTGCGGGAGAGGGTACGCAGTATTTT
J gene: TRBJ1-4; clone size: .; V gene: TRBV11-3; D gene: TRBD1; CDR3 protein: CASSLADRGGEKLFF; CDR3 DNA: TGTGCCAGCAGCTTAGCTGACAGGGGAGGCGAAAAACTGTTTTTT
J gene: TRBJ2-1; clone size: .; V gene: TRBV2; D gene: .; CDR3 protein: CASSETGAYNEQFF; CDR3 DNA: TGTGCCAGCAGTGAAACAGGAGCCTACAATGAGCAGTTCTTC
J gene: TRBJ2-1; clone size: once; V gene: TRBV5-1; D gene: .; CDR3 protein: CASSFDSYNEQFF; CDR3 DNA: TGCGCCAGCAGCTTTGACAGTTACAATGAGCAGTTCTTC
J gene: TRBJ1-5; clone size: .; V gene: TRBV15; D gene: .; CDR3 protein: CATTSGLSNQPQHF; CDR3 DNA: TGTGCCACCACATCAGGCCTTAGCAATCAGCCCCAGCATTTT
J gene: TRBJ1-5; clone size: .; V gene: TRBV6-5; D gene: .; CDR3 protein: CASSYGGGADQPQHF; CDR3 DNA: TGTGCCAGCAGTTACGGAGGGGGGGCGGATCAGCCCCAGCATTTT
J gene: TRBJ2-1; clone size: few; V gene: TRBV11-1; D gene: .; CDR3 protein: CASSVGGYNEQFF; CDR3 DNA: TGTGCCAGCAGCGTCGGGGGCTACAATGAGCAGTTCTTC
J gene: TRBJ2-1; clone size: .; V gene: TRBV25-1; D gene: TRBD1; CDR3 protein: CASSESGRGRHIYNEQFF; CDR3 DNA: TGTGCCAGCAGTGAATCCGGCAGGGGGCGCCATATCTACAATGAGCAGTTCTTC
J gene: TRBJ1-2; clone size: medium-sized; V gene: TRBV5-4; D gene: .; CDR3 protein: CASSADSFNYGYTF; CDR3 DNA: TGTGCCAGCAGCGCGGACAGTTTTAACTATGGCTACACCTTC
J gene: TRBJ2-3; clone size: .; V gene: TRBV30; D gene: .; CDR3 protein: CAWSATADTQYF; CDR3 DNA: TGTGCCTGGAGTGCCACTGCAGATACGCAGTATTTT
J gene: TRBJ2-7; clone size: .; V gene: TRBV5-6; D gene: .; CDR3 protein: CASSPGQGRHEQYF; CDR3 DNA: TGTGCCAGCAGCCCGGGGCAGGGGCGACACGAGCAGTACTTC
J gene: TRBJ1-2; clone size: few; V gene: TRBV30; D gene: .; CDR3 protein: CAWRTAIYGYTF; CDR3 DNA: TGTGCCTGGAGGACAGCAATCTATGGCTACACCTTC
J gene: TRBJ2-7; clone size: .; V gene: TRBV7-9; D gene: .; CDR3 protein: CASRAWSGEQYF; CDR3 DNA: TGTGCCAGCAGGGCCTGGTCGGGCGAGCAGTACTTC
J gene: TRBJ2-2; clone size: .; V gene: TRBV4-2; D gene: .; CDR3 protein: CASSQVQSTGELFF; CDR3 DNA: TGTGCCAGCAGCCAAGTACAGTCCACCGGGGAGCTGTTTTTT
J gene: TRBJ2-3; clone size: .; V gene: TRBV5-4; D gene: TRBD2; CDR3 protein: CASSRTSGSPDTQYF; CDR3 DNA: TGTGCCAGCAGTCGGACTAGCGGGAGCCCAGATACGCAGTATTTT
J gene: TRBJ1-1; clone size: .; V gene: TRBV7-9; D gene: .; CDR3 protein: CSSSLALGQAGGVGAFF; CDR3 DNA: TGTTCCAGCAGCTTAGCCCTGGGGCAAGCCGGTGGGGTCGGAGCTTTCTTT
J gene: TRBJ2-5; clone size: once; V gene: TRBV5-5; D gene: TRBD1; CDR3 protein: CASSRRDRGFGETQYF; CDR3 DNA: TGTGCCAGCAGCCGGCGGGACAGGGGTTTCGGGGAGACCCAGTACTTC
J gene: TRBJ2-2; clone size: .; V gene: TRBV28; D gene: TRBD2; CDR3 protein: CASSFAPPTSGRVNTGELFF; CDR3 DNA: TGTGCCAGCAGTTTTGCCCCACCGACTAGCGGGAGGGTTAACACCGGGGAGCTGTTTTTT
J gene: TRBJ2-3; clone size: .; V gene: TRBV13; D gene: .; CDR3 protein: CASSLRGSGLDTQYF; CDR3 DNA: TGTGCCAGCAGCTTAAGGGGGAGTGGTCTAGATACGCAGTATTTT
J gene: TRBJ1-2; clone size: .; V gene: TRBV15; D gene: .; CDR3 protein: CATSREGLVYGYTF; CDR3 DNA: TGTGCCACCAGCAGGGAGGGGCTGGTCTATGGCTACACCTTC
J gene: TRBJ2-1; clone size: .; V gene: TRBV19; D gene: TRBD1; CDR3 protein: CASSIGRRQGFNEQFF; CDR3 DNA: TGTGCCAGTAGTATAGGGCGGAGACAGGGCTTCAATGAGCAGTTCTTC
J gene: TRBJ1-4; clone size: .; V gene: TRBV5-5; D gene: TRBD1; CDR3 protein: CASSFGRGSEKLFF; CDR3 DNA: TGTGCCAGCAGCTTCGGCAGGGGGAGTGAAAAACTGTTTTTT
J gene: TRBJ1-6; clone size: .; V gene: TRBV7-3; D gene: .; CDR3 protein: CASSLMGARNSPLHF; CDR3 DNA: TGTGCCAGCAGCTTAATGGGGGCGCGAAATTCACCCCTCCACTTT
J gene: TRBJ1-2; clone size: .; V gene: TRBV6-6; D gene: .; CDR3 protein: CASSYWTVTNYGYTF; CDR3 DNA: TGTGCCAGCAGTTACTGGACAGTTACTAACTATGGCTACACCTTC
J gene: TRBJ1-1; clone size: .; V gene: TRBV5-6; D gene: .; CDR3 protein: CASSWRAGHMNTEAFF; CDR3 DNA: TGTGCCAGCAGCTGGCGAGCGGGACACATGAACACTGAAGCTTTCTTT
J gene: TRBJ2-7; clone size: .; V gene: TRBV14; D gene: .; CDR3 protein: CASSPWGRDTYF; CDR3 DNA: TGTGCCAGCAGCCCCTGGGGGAGGGACACGTACTTC
J gene: TRBJ1-3; clone size: .; V gene: TRBV11-2; D gene: .; CDR3 protein: CASSFGDGSGNTIYF; CDR3 DNA: TGTGCCAGCAGCTTCGGGGATGGCTCTGGAAACACCATATATTTT